These 10 T cell receptor beta chains came from one sample sequenced in a study of Ad26.COV2.S vaccination and SARS-CoV-2 variants. Repertoires were generated with immunoSEQ multiplex PCR, while TCRdb's copy carries only in-frame clones and drops some. The data hold around 450,000 clones, with approximately 92% observed a single time. Treatment reported: roughly 18 received Ad26.COV2.S at low or high dose, single or two shots; 5 received placebo; per-sample allocation not given. Day 63 following the first vaccine or placebo injection was when the samples were taken. The specimen comprised peripheral blood, sampled in a trial of Ad26.COV2.S vaccine versus placebo. These receptors came from a person between 18 and 65 years old who received the Ad26.COV2.S COVID-19 vaccine or a placebo.

The chain uses TRBV15 and TRBJ2-1; D is unresolved. Per the germline V gene, CDR1 is LNHNV and CDR2 is YYDKDF (reference sequence). The V and J ends lost 5 bases and 7 bases respectively, with 15 bases between them. The CDR3 covers 14 residues. CDR3 DNA: TGTGCCACCAGCGGTTTAGCCCAGGTAAATGAGCAGTTCTTC. Translation gives CATSGLAQVNEQFF. The full variable domain, with the rest looked up from reference TRBV15 and TRBJ2-1, is DAMVIQNPRYQVTQFGKPVTLSCSQTLNHNVMYWYQQKSSQAPKLLFHYYDKDFNNEADTPDNFQSRRPNTSFCFLDIRSPGLGDTAMYLCATSGLAQVNEQFFGPGTRLTVL.

This rearrangement joins TRBV5-6 to TRBJ2-7, with D tentatively TRBD1 (5 bases). V gave up 2 bases and J gave up 2 bases, with 23 bases separating them. CDR3 length: 18 amino acids. Germline assignment: CDR1 SGHDT and CDR2 YYEEEE. The chain's CDR3 is CASSLTGPSEEDPYEQYF. CDR3 DNA sequence: TGTGCCAGCAGCTTAACAGGTCCTTCAGAAGAGGACCCCTACGAGCAGTACTTC.

The chain has TRBV5-5 and TRBJ2-5, with 12 nucleotides matching TRBD2. Germline V gene data show CDR1 as SGHKS and CDR2 as YYEKEE (reference sequence). After removal of 1 base from V and 2 bases from J, the junction contained 9 bases not matched to a gene. This CDR3 region has 18 residues. CDR3: CASSLFLAGGPGQETQYF. The CDR3 DNA sequence: TGTGCCAGCAGCTTGTTCCTAGCGGGGGGGCCAGGACAAGAGACCCAGTACTTC.

The gene calls are TRBV13 and TRBJ2-3, with 9 bases aligning to TRBD2. The CDR3 contains 14 residues. V gave up 4 bases and J gave up 5 bases; unmatched junction bases: 4. Germline V gene lookup returns CDR1 PRHDT and CDR2 FYEKMQ (reference sequence). The CDR3 sequence: CASSSRRGGDTQYF. CDR3 bases: TGTGCCAGCAGCTCCCGGCGGGGGGGAGATACGCAGTATTTT.

This clone was detected once. The V call is TRBV27, the J call TRBJ2-5, with D possibly matching TRBD1 (6 bases). Germline-derived CDR1 and CDR2 are MNHEY and SMNVEV (reference sequence). There are 13 residues in the CDR3. The V end was cut by 7 bases, the J end by 2 bases, with 11 bases between. CDR3 in DNA: TGTGCCAGCAAGGTGACAGGACAAGAGACCCAGTACTTC. Translated: CASKVTGQETQYF.

The rearrangement links TRBV7-9 to TRBJ2-3; the D gene is possibly TRBD2 (6 bases). Trimming removed 6 bases from V and 3 bases from J, with 22 bases in between. The CDR3 runs to 17 residues. Looked up from germline, CDR1 is SEHNR and CDR2 is FQNEAQ (reference sequence). The CDR3 sequence: CASSIGGASGLTDTQYF. In DNA form, the CDR3 reads TGTGCCAGCAGTATAGGAGGGGCGAGCGGGTTAACAGATACGCAGTATTTT.

This clone was seen just once. The J gene is TRBJ2-1, the V gene TRBV5-1; tentative D call: TRBD1 (5 bases). Germline assignment: CDR1 SGHRS and CDR2 YFSETQ. The CDR3 loop spans 15 amino acids. V was trimmed by 4 bases and J by 3 bases, leaving 14 bases between them. Here the CDR3 reads CASSPRRRGYNEQFF. CDR3 coding DNA: TGCGCCAGCAGCCCCCGCCGTAGGGGCTACAATGAGCAGTTCTTC.

The rearrangement uses TRBV3-1 (or the pseudogene TRBV3-2) and TRBJ2-3; D perhaps matches TRBD1 (5 bases). V gave up 4 bases and J gave up 3 bases, with 17 bases separating them. Germline assignment: CDR1 LGHDT and CDR2 YNNKEL (reference sequence). The CDR3 has 16 amino acids. The CDR3 bases are TGTGCCAGCAGCCCTACAGGTCTGAGAAGGACAGATACGCAGTATTTT. Protein product: CASSPTGLRRTDTQYF.

This clone was recorded once. This chain connects TRBV19 to TRBJ2-7, with D hard to call. Trimming left V 3 bases short and J 0 bases short, with 6 bases between. This CDR3 is built from 13 residues. Germline V gene lookup returns CDR1 LNHDA and CDR2 SQIVND (reference sequence). CDR3 sequence reads: CASSITPSYEQYF. CDR3 in DNA: TGTGCCAGTAGTATTACTCCCTCCTACGAGCAGTACTTC. The full variable domain, completed using reference TRBV19 and TRBJ2-7, is DGGITQSPKYLFRKEGQNVTLSCEQNLNHDAMYWYRQDPGQGLRLIYYSQIVNDFQKGDIAEGYSVSREKKESFPLTVTSAQKNPTAFYLCASSITPSYEQYFGPGTRLTVT.

Only one count was recorded for this clone. The J gene is TRBJ2-1, the V gene TRBV7-3; 8 bases fit TRBD2. The J segment lost 9 bases and the V segment lost 2 bases, leaving 12 bases of the junction unmatched. Germline V gene sequence: CDR1 SGHTA, CDR2 FQGTGA. The CDR3 is 16 residues long. The CDR3, as DNA: TGTGCCAGCAGCTTATTGGGGACGACTAGCGCCGGTGAGCAGTTCTTC. Protein product: CASSLLGTTSAGEQFF.